These 14 T cell receptor beta chains share one sample of origin, sequenced in a study of T cells in Graves' hyperthyroidism and ophthalmopathy. Template material for amplifying TCR beta CDR3 regions consisted of RNA transcripts. In the first-round RT-PCR of the TCR CDR3, the HTBI primer set was used. TCRdb re-called the multiplex PCR reads through MiXCR, storing one row per CDR3 protein. Here the sample spans around 400,000 distinct CDR3 sequences, around 15% being singletons. Material: blood. The receptor source for this set is an older woman with Graves' ophthalmopathy.

The table lists this clonotype with a few counts. The chain has TRBV6-2 or TRBV6-3 and TRBJ1-2, with 7 positions matching TRBD1. Germline V gene data show CDR1 as MNHEY and CDR2 as SVGEGT. Losses at the gene ends were 6 bases for V and 5 bases for J; bases not matched to a gene: 3. This CDR3 is 12 amino acids long. This CDR3 is CASSNRGYGYTF. The DNA for the CDR3 is TGTGCCAGCAGCAACAGGGGATATGGCTACACCTTC.

This clonotype was seen many times. The rearrangement uses TRBV20-1 and TRBJ1-1, with no clear D. Trimming left V 3 bases short and J 11 bases short, with 19 bases between. CDR1 and CDR2 (germline): DFQATT, SNEGSKA (reference sequence). The CDR3 length is 13 residues. In DNA, the CDR3 is TGCAGTGCTAGTGGTCAGTGGGTTCTTGGGGCTTTCTTT. It codes for CSASGQWVLGAFF.

In this sample, this clonotype turned up a few times. This chain links TRBV20-1 with TRBJ2-1; D uncertain. V was shortened by 1 base and J by 10 bases, with 11 bases between the two germline ends. This CDR3 spans 12 amino acids. CDR1 DFQATT and CDR2 SNEGSKA come from the germline V gene (reference sequence). In DNA, the CDR3 is TGCAGTGCTAGAGGTAGCCTCTGGGAGCAGTTCTTC. Amino acid sequence: CSARGSLWEQFF.

V and J are TRBV7-7 and TRBJ1-4, with 7 bases aligning to TRBD1. The length of the CDR3 is 14 residues. The ends lost 4 bases at V and 8 bases at J; junction bases unmatched: 7. CDR1 is SSHAT, CDR2 FNYEAQ, per germline (reference sequence). The CDR3 DNA is TGTGCCAGCAGCTGGGGACAGAGGGAGGAAAAACTGTTTTTT. Protein product: CASSWGQREEKLFF.

This clonotype appeared many times. The rearrangement links TRBV10-2 to TRBJ1-1, with 11 bases fitting TRBD1. The CDR3 length is 17 residues. CDR1 is WSHSY and CDR2 is SAAADI in the germline V gene. V trimming: 7 bases; J trimming: 0 bases; junction bases outside the gene matches: 10. For the CDR3, the DNA is TGCGCCAGCACTCGACCTGGACAGGGGGCTATGAACACTGAAGCTTTCTTT. This sequence encodes CASTRPGQGAMNTEAFF.

The chain joins TRBV19 to TRBJ2-2, with D possibly called TRBD1 or TRBD2 (6 bases each). The CDR3 contains 16 residues. Trimming took off 3 bases at V and 4 bases at J, with 15 bases between the two ends. Germline V CDR1 and CDR2: LNHDA, SQIVND (reference sequence). The CDR3 sequence is CASSMVGGAGTGELFF. For the CDR3, the DNA is TGTGCCAGTAGTATGGTCGGGGGCGCGGGCACCGGGGAGCTGTTTTTT.

This chain links TRBV10-3 with TRBJ2-1, with 7 bases fitting TRBD2. CDR1 is ENHRY and CDR2 is SYGVKD in the germline V gene. The trim removed 4 bases at V and 3 bases at J, leaving 9 bases unmatched. The CDR3 sequence is 16 residues long. The CDR3 DNA follows: TGTGCCATCAGTGGCCCTAGCGGCAATATCTACAATGAGCAGTTCTTC. Encoded protein: CAISGPSGNIYNEQFF.

The chain carries TRBV3-1 and TRBJ2-1; tentatively, D is TRBD1 or TRBD2 (5 bases each). Between the trimmed V and J ends, which lost 4 bases and 5 bases, there was a span of 15 bases. The CDR3 runs to 15 residues. Germline-derived CDR1 and CDR2 are LGHDT and YNNKEL (reference sequence). CDR3 region: CASSLVGARDNEQFF. The CDR3 DNA is TGTGCCAGCAGCCTGGTCGGGGCTAGGGACAATGAGCAGTTCTTC.

This clonotype was counted many times. J is TRBJ2-1 and V is TRBV7-2; unclear D gene. CDR1 is SGHTA, CDR2 FQGNSA, per germline. Trimming shortened V by 2 bases and J by 9 bases, and 11 bases separated the two germline ends. CDR3 size: 13 residues. The CDR3 DNA follows: TGTGCCAGCAGCTTAAGTCTGAGAGGTGAGCAGTTCTTC. Translation: CASSLSLRGEQFF.

This clonotype was picked up many times. The chain is built from TRBV28 and TRBJ2-3; 7 bases line up with TRBD1. Germline assignment: CDR1 MDHEN and CDR2 SYDVKM. This CDR3 has 13 amino acids. J gave up 3 bases and V 7 bases, and 4 bases lay outside the gene matches. The CDR3 DNA reads TGTGCCAGCACCAACAGGGGAACAGATACGCAGTATTTT. It is translated as CASTNRGTDTQYF.

The rearrangement uses TRBV15 and TRBJ2-1; the D gene is possibly TRBD1 (6 bases). Deletions cut 7 bases from V and 12 bases from J, with 22 bases between. Germline V gene lookup returns CDR1 LNHNV and CDR2 YYDKDF (reference sequence). The CDR3 has 14 residues. The CDR3 reads CATTTYGLSRGQFF. In nucleotides, the CDR3 is TGTGCCACCACCACGTATGGACTGTCCAGGGGGCAGTTCTTC.

The chain carries TRBV5-1 and TRBJ2-3, with 7 bases that match TRBD2. Per germline, CDR1 SGHRS and CDR2 YFSETQ. The CDR3 is 17 amino acids. With 0 bases clipped from V and 3 bases from J, the junction kept 10 bases outside the gene matches. CDR3: CASSLASAGVMTDTQYF. CDR3 nucleotide sequence: TGCGCCAGCAGCTTGGCCTCGGCGGGAGTCATGACAGATACGCAGTATTTT.

This clonotype was detected only a few times. The rearrangement uses TRBV6-1 and TRBJ1-4, with D perhaps matching TRBD1 (5 bases). CDR1 and CDR2 from the germline V gene are MNHNS and SASEGT. CDR3 length: 14 residues. V gave up 3 bases and J gave up 3 bases, with 8 bases separating them. The CDR3 sequence: CASSDIQANEKLFF. The CDR3, as DNA: TGTGCCAGCAGTGACATACAGGCTAATGAAAAACTGTTTTTT.

This clonotype was counted a few times. The CDR3 DNA sequence: TGTGCCAGCTCACCGGGGACAGCTGTCAACTATGGCTACACCTTC. It is translated as CASSPGTAVNYGYTF. V gene TRBV18 combines with J gene TRBJ1-2, with TRBD1 matching over 7 bases. The germline V gene has CDR1 KGHSH and CDR2 LQKENI. CDR3 length: 15 residues. The V gene end was trimmed by 3 bases and the J gene end by 2 bases; junction bases not matched to a gene: 6.